This T cell receptor (beta chain) comes out of a study of human T cells and chemical hapten exposure. A remark on this clonotype: Its antigen remains unknown.

MiXCR, run by TCRdb on the RACE reads, gives a single entry per CDR3 protein. The sample contains 330,000 or so distinct CDR3 sequences, around 6% of which appear only once. Study observations and caveats: Expanded TCRs showed more large CDR3 clusters than pre-sensitization or healthy control sets.

As to time point: patch test 2, 6 weeks after DPC sensitization. The treatment is: therapeutic diphenylcyclopropenone sensitization with weekly scalp DPC. Unfractionated whole blood was the source from which total RNA was extracted. V lost 0 bases and J lost 6, with 6 bases in between. Germline V CDR1 and CDR2: LNHNV, YYDKDF (reference sequence). This CDR3 has 12 residues. This specimen consisted of whole blood, obtained in connection with sensitization to the hapten diphenylcyclopropenone (DPC). The chain employs TRBV15 and TRBJ2-7; unclear D gene. The sequence derives from a woman aged 18 to 35 with alopecia areata. Some clones in this sample may be carry-over from other donors' samples. The CDR3 nucleotides are TGTGCCACCAGCAGAGATGGGTTCGAGCAGTACTTC. Its translation: CATSRDGFEQYF.